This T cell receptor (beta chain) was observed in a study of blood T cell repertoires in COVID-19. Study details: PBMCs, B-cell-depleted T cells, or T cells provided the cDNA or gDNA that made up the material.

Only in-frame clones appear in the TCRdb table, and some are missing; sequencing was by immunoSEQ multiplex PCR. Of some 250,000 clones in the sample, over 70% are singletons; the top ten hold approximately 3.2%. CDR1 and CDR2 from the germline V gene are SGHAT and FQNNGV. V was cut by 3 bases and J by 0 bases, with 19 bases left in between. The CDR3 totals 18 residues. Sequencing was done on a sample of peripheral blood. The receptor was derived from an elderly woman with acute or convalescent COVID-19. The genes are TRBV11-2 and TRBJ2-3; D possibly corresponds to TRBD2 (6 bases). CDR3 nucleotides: TGTGCCAGCAGCTTCTTGGGACTCCCGCGGTGGAGCACAGATACGCAGTATTTT. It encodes CASSFLGLPRWSTDTQYF.